A single sample gave rise to the 24 T cell receptor beta chains below, sequenced in a study of HIV-infected patients and healthy controls. No cell fractionation was done, so the repertoire covers all unsorted peripheral blood T cells. Reverse transcription used roughly 480 ng RNA and constant-region primers for alpha and beta. Alpha and beta chain libraries were made separately by chain-specific third strand synthesis with multiplexing indices. MiXCR, applied by TCRdb to the 5' RACE reads, yields one record per CDR3 protein. Of about 5,500 distinct CDR3 sequences listed, roughly 8.2% were seen once; the top ten hold approximately 20%. The sequencing used blood, collected before antiretroviral therapy. The source is an adult with HIV infection.

This clonotype showed up many times. This chain links TRBV7-8 with TRBJ2-2; no reliable D call. The CDR3 is 13 amino acids. Germline values: CDR1 SGHVS, CDR2 FQNEAQ. Trimming left V 5 bases short and J 6 bases short, with 10 bases between. The chain's CDR3 is CASSRRESGELFF. The CDR3 DNA reads as TGTGCCAGCAGCCGAAGGGAATCCGGGGAGCTGTTTTTT.

This clonotype was seen just once. The chain couples TRBV7-2 to TRBJ1-1; D is unclear. CDR1 is SGHTA, CDR2 FQGNSA, per germline. Trimming took off 1 base at V and 3 bases at J, with 9 bases between the two ends. This CDR3 contains 14 residues. CDR3 bases: TGTGCCAGCAGCTTAGTCGGTTCCTACACTGAAGCTTTCTTT. As protein: CASSLVGSYTEAFF.

This clonotype has just a few counts. The chain uses TRBV5-8 and TRBJ1-1; TRBD1 matches 9 bases. V was pared by 3 bases and J by 0 bases, with 12 bases of the junction left unmatched. The germline CDR1 and CDR2 sequences are SGHTS and YDEGEE. This CDR3 spans 18 amino acids. DNA for the CDR3: TGTGCCAGCAGCTGGAGGAGGGGACAGGGAAGATTGAACACTGAAGCTTTCTTT. Its protein is CASSWRRGQGRLNTEAFF.

This clonotype showed up just a few times. V is TRBV10-3 and J is TRBJ2-3, with D tentatively TRBD2 (6 bases). Trimming left V 9 bases short and J 2 bases short, with 9 bases between. There are 12 residues in the CDR3. From germline, CDR1 is ENHRY and CDR2 SYGVKD. CDR3 nucleotides: TGTGCCATACCGGGAGCCACAGATACGCAGTATTTT. Encoded protein: CAIPGATDTQYF.

The V gene is TRBV7-3, the J gene TRBJ2-1; 10 nucleotides agree with TRBD2. From germline, CDR1 is SGHTA and CDR2 FQGTGA. After removal of 5 bases from V and 9 bases from J, the junction contained 16 bases not matched to a gene. This CDR3 comprises 17 residues. The CDR3, as DNA: TGTGCCAGCAGCCTGTATCCCGCAGCGGGGGGGCCGGGTGAGCAGTTCTTC. This gives the protein CASSLYPAAGGPGEQFF.

Many counts were recorded for this clonotype. The chain uses TRBV12-3 or TRBV12-4 and TRBJ2-3; TRBD2 matches at 7 bases. The CDR3 contains 16 residues. Trimming cost V 2 bases and J 10 bases; bases outside gene matches: 15. The CDR3 loop is CASSLWAGVQKKAQYF. CDR3 DNA: TGTGCCAGCAGTTTATGGGCGGGAGTTCAAAAGAAGGCGCAGTATTTT.

The table lists this clonotype with many counts. The chain is built from TRBV20-1 and TRBJ2-1, with 13 bases lining up with TRBD2. Germline V CDR1 and CDR2: DFQATT, SNEGSKA (reference sequence). The junction had 10 bases not matched to a gene; V was cut back by 2 bases and J by 9 bases. The CDR3 length is 16 residues. The CDR3 DNA reads TGCAGTGCTAGAACTCTAACTAGCGGGAGGGAGGGTGAGCAGTTCTTC. It encodes CSARTLTSGREGEQFF.

This clonotype was counted only a few times. The chain couples TRBV14 to TRBJ2-3; D possibly matches TRBD1 or TRBD2 (5 bases each). CDR3 size: 17 residues. The V end lost 1 base, the J end lost 4 bases, and 18 bases lay between the germline ends. Per germline, CDR1 SGHDN and CDR2 FVKESK. Written as DNA, the CDR3 is TGTGCCAGCAGCCAAGTTCTGGGTACGGGGCCGGCAGATACGCAGTATTTT. Amino acids: CASSQVLGTGPADTQYF.

This clonotype showed up many times. This chain connects TRBV23-1 to TRBJ2-7; 8 bases agree with TRBD1. TRBV23-1 carries the ORF label, with uncertain function. The length of the CDR3 is 16 residues. J was trimmed by 1 base and V by 3 bases; bases with no gene match: 8. The CDR3 bases are TGCGCCAGCAGTCAGCCGGGACAGGTCGCGTCCTACGAGCAGTACGTC. Translation gives CASSQPGQVASYEQYV.

The V and J genes are TRBV3-1 and TRBJ2-2; D is uncertain. The V and J ends lost 0 bases and 4 bases respectively, with 9 bases between them. The germline gives CDR1 LGHDT, CDR2 YNNKEL (reference sequence). The CDR3 is 15 amino acids. In nucleotides, the CDR3 is TGTGCCAGCAGCCAAGAGCTTAGAGTCACCGGGGAGCTGTTTTTT. Translating it yields CASSQELRVTGELFF.

This clonotype was detected ten times or more. The chain carries TRBV25-1 and TRBJ2-5; 11 bases map to TRBD1. The CDR3 totals 13 residues. CDR1 and CDR2 (germline): MGHDK, SYGVNS. After removal of 7 bases from V and 4 bases from J, the junction contained 2 bases not matched to a gene. CDR3 region: CASKDRGRETQYF. The CDR3, as DNA: TGTGCCAGCAAGGACAGGGGGCGAGAGACCCAGTACTTC.

This clonotype ranks as medium-sized (0.01 to 0.1%). V and J are TRBV2 and TRBJ2-2; 15 bases line up with TRBD2. With V trimmed by 6 bases and J by 5 bases, 1 base remained unmatched. Germline CDR1 and CDR2: SNHLY and FYNNEI. The CDR3 consists of 15 residues. DNA for the CDR3: TGTGCCAGCAGAGGACTAGCGGGAGGGACCGGGGAGCTGTTTTTT. Residues: CASRGLAGGTGELFF.

The rearrangement uses TRBV29-1 and TRBJ2-3; D gene uncertain. The CDR3 runs to 11 residues. V lost 6 bases, J lost 6 bases, and 10 bases lay in between. Germline V gene lookup returns CDR1 SQVTM and CDR2 ANQGSEA. CDR3 coding DNA: TGCAGCGTCTCCATCTGGGATACGCAGTATTTT. Its translation is CSVSIWDTQYF.

This clonotype is a singleton in its sample. The chain recombines TRBV11-2 with TRBJ2-6; TRBD1 aligns across 7 bases. The CDR3 length is 19 residues. The germline gives CDR1 SGHAT, CDR2 FQNNGV. V gave up 5 bases and J gave up 0 bases; unmatched junction bases: 13. The CDR3 reads CASSLLEGGAGSGANVLTF. The CDR3 nucleotides are TGTGCCAGCAGCCTCCTTGAAGGGGGCGCGGGCTCTGGGGCCAACGTCCTGACTTTC.

By proportion, this clonotype is medium-sized. V and J are TRBV19 and TRBJ2-3; D unclear. Deletions cut 1 base from V and 4 bases from J, with 3 bases between. Germline CDR1 reads LNHDA; CDR2 reads SQIVND (reference sequence). The CDR3 loop spans 12 amino acids. The CDR3 is CASSIVADTQYF. The CDR3 DNA is TGTGCCAGTAGTATAGTCGCAGATACGCAGTATTTT.

This clonotype is medium-sized. V and J are TRBV13 and TRBJ2-1; the match to TRBD2 covers 9 bases. The trim removed 0 bases at V and 6 bases at J, leaving 0 bases unmatched. The CDR3 covers 14 residues. The germline V gene has CDR1 PRHDT and CDR2 FYEKMQ (reference sequence). The chain's CDR3 is CASSLGSGSNEQFF. As DNA, the CDR3 is TGTGCCAGCAGCTTAGGTAGCGGGAGCAATGAGCAGTTCTTC.

This clonotype was recorded many times. The chain uses TRBV19 and TRBJ2-1; 7 bases fit TRBD2. Germline values: CDR1 LNHDA, CDR2 SQIVND (reference sequence). There are 16 residues in the CDR3. V dropped 7 bases and J dropped 3; count of bases not matched to a gene: 12. The CDR3 reads CASKGRYGEGYNEQFF. Written as DNA, the CDR3 is TGTGCCAGTAAGGGACGTTACGGGGAGGGCTACAATGAGCAGTTCTTC.

This clonotype counts as medium-sized. J is TRBJ2-1 and V is TRBV20-1; perhaps TRBD2 as D (6 bases). The V end lost 1 base, the J end lost 5 bases, and 12 bases lay between the germline ends. The germline CDR1 and CDR2 sequences are DFQATT and SNEGSKA (reference sequence). The CDR3 runs 14 residues. CDR3 nucleotide sequence: TGCAGTGCTAGAGCGGGAGTTGGGGACAATGAGCAGTTCTTC. It encodes CSARAGVGDNEQFF.

The chain is built from TRBV12-3 or TRBV12-4 and TRBJ1-4; D remains ambiguous. The CDR3 sequence is 13 residues long. Trimming left V 3 bases short and J 7 bases short, with 9 bases between. The CDR3 spells CASSLGWGEKLFF. CDR3 coding DNA: TGTGCCAGCAGTTTGGGGTGGGGTGAAAAACTGTTTTTT.

There are many counts of this clonotype. The chain couples TRBV24-1 to TRBJ2-1; D remains ambiguous. Trimming removed 3 bases at V and 3 bases at J, with 11 bases between. This CDR3 spans 15 amino acids. Germline lookup yields CDR1 KGHDR and CDR2 SFDVKD. CDR3 nucleotides: TGTGCCACCAGTGATCCCCGCCTGGACTACAATGAGCAGTTCTTC. It translates to CATSDPRLDYNEQFF.

This clonotype was counted many times. This rearrangement joins TRBV29-1 to TRBJ2-3, with a tentative D call TRBD1 (7 bases). The CDR3 length is 14 residues. Per the germline V gene, CDR1 is SQVTM and CDR2 is ANQGSEA. V lost 6 bases and J lost 0, with 13 bases in between. This CDR3 reads CSVCGTASTDTQYF. In nucleotides, the CDR3 is TGCAGCGTGTGCGGGACAGCTAGCACAGATACGCAGTATTTT.

By share, this clonotype ranks as medium-sized. CDR3 DNA sequence: TGTGCCAGCAGCCGCGGGTACTCCTACAATGAGCAGTTCTTC. It encodes CASSRGYSYNEQFF. The V and J genes are TRBV7-2 and TRBJ2-1; weak D call: TRBD2 (5 bases). The CDR3 has 14 amino acids. CDR1 SGHTA and CDR2 FQGNSA come from the germline V gene. V was clipped by 5 bases and J by 0 bases, with 8 bases between them.

This clonotype was counted ten times or more. CDR3 region: CASSFSGQGTGELFF. The CDR3 DNA follows: TGTGCCAGCAGCTTCTCGGGACAGGGAACCGGGGAGCTGTTTTTT. The rearrangement uses TRBV7-6 and TRBJ2-2; 9 nucleotides match TRBD1. Germline CDR1 is SGHVS and CDR2 is FNYEAQ. The J segment lost 5 bases and the V segment lost 3 bases, leaving 4 bases of the junction unmatched. The CDR3 runs to 15 residues.

This clonotype was counted ten times or more. The gene calls are TRBV7-9 and TRBJ1-1, with no clear D. V shed 1 base and J shed 3 bases, with 6 bases lying between them. This CDR3 is 13 amino acids long. Germline CDR1 is SEHNR and CDR2 is FQNEAQ (reference sequence). CDR3 sequence: CASSLVGDTEAFF. The DNA for the CDR3 is TGTGCCAGCAGCTTAGTCGGGGACACTGAAGCTTTCTTT.